This T cell receptor beta chain came from a study of shared clonotypes between healthy human individuals. About the research overall: Ranging from 18 to 49 in age, donors were two women and a few men. Study-wide results and limits: It was anticipated that sequencing depth would influence how many clonotypes donors shared.

Without sorting, samples used approximately 99 million PBMCs for genomic DNA. A note on this clone: Antigen: not known.

At the deep level, the assay was run. The repertoire was sequenced with immunoSEQ multiplex PCR; TCRdb's copy has only in-frame clones and lacks some. The sample includes fewer than 650,000 clones, about 79% of them seen just once. Germline V gene lookup returns CDR1 LNHDA and CDR2 SQIVND (reference sequence). The CDR3 has 15 residues. The V and J ends lost 0 bases and 1 base respectively, with 9 bases between them. The genes are TRBV19 and TRBJ1-2; a possible D gene is TRBD1 (6 bases). Input material: PBMCs. This TCR was sampled from a woman aged 35 to 49 in good health. Some clones in this sample may be carry-over from other donors' samples. CDR3 residues: CASSIDGTHNYGYTF. The CDR3 nucleotides are TGTGCCAGTAGTATAGACGGGACACATAACTATGGCTACACCTTC.